This T cell receptor beta chain came from a study of blood T cell repertoires in COVID-19. Study background: The origin of the acute and convalescent COVID-19 samples was the United States, Italy and Spain.

The data were produced by immunoSEQ multiplex PCR, yet TCRdb's version contains in-frame clones alone and is incomplete. The sample lists just under 65,000 clones, around 80% seen once, with more than 5% in the top ten. The CDR3 is made up of 17 amino acids. The germline V gene encodes CDR1 WNHNN and CDR2 SYGVQD (reference sequence). The J segment lost 0 bases and the V segment lost 0 bases, leaving 3 bases of the junction unmatched. About this clone itself: Other DNA sequences in this sample translate to the same CDR3.

The chain employs TRBV10-1 and TRBJ1-5, with 9 bases that match TRBD1. The sequenced material came from peripheral blood. The source is a human donor in a cohort sampled during active COVID-19. The CDR3 spells CASSESGGQGSNQPQHF. The CDR3, as DNA: TGCGCCAGCAGTGAGTCGGGGGGACAGGGTAGCAATCAGCCCCAGCATTTT.